A single TCR beta chain is shown here with its context. There is no known antigen for this receptor. Per-base qualities were not stored, and no clone one base away is much larger. This sample was taken from a study of control samples from healthy donors and cancer patients (dated by TCRdb to the early 2020s). Its CDR3 holds 15 amino acids, cysteine through phenylalanine. Just the 45-base CDR3 DNA is kept, in frame starting at base 1. Sequences SGHTA (CDR1) and FQGNSA (CDR2) are obtained from the germline V gene. Between the V and J ends, shortened by 5 bases and 5 bases respectively, the junction contains 18 bases. The library was produced with the immunoSEQ multiplex PCR assay. TCRdb re-hosts the immuneACCESS table, in-frame sequences only. Its copies lack some clones; in the studies checked, an unresolved V gene accounts for under half of them, and the cause for the rest is not known. This sample has 350,000 to 450,000 clones in its table, and 80% to 95% of those were observed once. The biggest ten clones account for 6% to 7% of the sample.

This TCR derives from a middle-aged man with head and neck cancer. This sequence uses TRBV7-2 and TRBJ1-1; no D gene can be assigned with confidence. The sequencing input was PBMCs. CDR3 loop: CASSKDIPLGTEAFF. The nucleotides read TGTGCCAGCAGCAAGGATATCCCGCTGGGGACTGAAGCTTTCTTT.